The sequence of this TCR beta chain was determined in a study of response to subunit inactivated influenza vaccine. Study-wide results and limits: It was the authors' suggestion that each seasonal influenza vaccination recruits few new T cells.

CDR3 length: 16 residues. V lost 5 bases and J 9 bases, leaving 21 bases between the germline ends. The germline V gene has CDR1 SGHRS and CDR2 YFSETQ. TCRdb re-called the RT-PCR reads with MiXCR, one entry per CDR3 protein. The repertoire holds around 320,000 distinct CDR3 sequences, with about 20% as singletons. To note about this clonotype: As yet, its antigen is unknown.

The receptor's source is a man between 50 and 69 years old who received an inactivated influenza vaccine. V gene TRBV5-1 combines with J gene TRBJ1-6, with TRBD1 as a possible D gene (5 bases). Here the sequenced sample was PBMCs from blood, taken about 20 months after vaccination. The CDR3 here is CASRNTLGRSSSPLHF. CDR3 in DNA: TGCGCCAGCAGAAACACCTTGGGGCGATCGAGTTCACCCCTCCACTTT.